This entry lists 31 T cell receptor beta chains sequenced from one sample in a study of OX40 agonist ivuxolimab in advanced cancers. This table comes from immunoSEQ multiplex PCR, and its TCRdb copy is limited to in-frame clones, with some not included. The data contain under 70,000 clones, 85% of them singletons. Source: CD4+ or CD8+ T cells sorted from blood, taken in a trial of the OX40 agonist ivuxolimab. The receptor source for this set is an adult with an advanced solid tumor such as melanoma, head and neck, liver or kidney cancer.

This clone was seen only a few times. J is TRBJ1-2 and V is TRBV9; possibly TRBD1 for D (5 bases). Germline CDR1 SGDLS, CDR2 YYNGEE. This CDR3 is built from 13 residues. Trimming removed 7 bases from V and 4 bases from J, with 14 bases in between. CDR3 DNA sequence: TGTGCCAGCGCGGGTAGGGGATCCTATGGCTACACCTTC. Translating it yields CASAGRGSYGYTF.

V and J are TRBV28 and TRBJ2-1, with 9 bases that match TRBD1. V shed 6 bases, J shed 0 bases, and the junction held 6 bases outside the gene matches. This CDR3 is 16 amino acids long. CDR1 is MDHEN, CDR2 SYDVKM, per germline. CDR3 DNA: TGTGCCAGCAGCCGCCGACAGGGGGTCTCCTACAATGAGCAGTTCTTC. This sequence encodes CASSRRQGVSYNEQFF.

The V and J genes are TRBV6-1 and TRBJ2-1; 10 bases match TRBD1. Per the germline V gene, CDR1 is MNHNS and CDR2 is SASEGT. J was trimmed by 8 bases and V by 2 bases; bases with no gene match: 6. This CDR3 region has 15 residues. The CDR3 bases are TGTGCCAGCAGTGAATGGGACAGGGGTAAGGATGAGCAGTTCTTC. Its protein is CASSEWDRGKDEQFF.

The chain employs TRBV6-5 and TRBJ1-2; D remains unclear. CDR3 size: 12 residues. The germline V and J ends were trimmed by 1 base and 1 base, with 1 base remaining between them. Germline V gene lookup returns CDR1 MNHEY and CDR2 SVGAGI. The chain's CDR3 is CASSYYNYGYTF. The CDR3 DNA sequence: TGTGCCAGCAGTTACTATAACTATGGCTACACCTTC.

Only a few counts were recorded for this clone. The gene calls are TRBV9 and TRBJ2-1, with 8 bases matching TRBD2. This CDR3 is built from 18 residues. Germline assignment: CDR1 SGDLS and CDR2 YYNGEE. Unmatched junction bases numbered 16, after V lost 1 base and J lost 7 bases. Written as DNA, the CDR3 is TGTGCCAGCAGCGTATATAGCGGGGATACCTACGACTCGAATGAGCAGTTCTTC. It yields the protein CASSVYSGDTYDSNEQFF.

The chain joins TRBV7-8 to TRBJ2-2, with D maybe TRBD1 (6 bases). CDR1 is SGHVS and CDR2 is FQNEAQ in the germline V gene. V lost 4 bases and J lost 1, with 16 bases in between. The CDR3 is 17 amino acids. The CDR3 sequence is CASSSKPQGLNTGELFF. CDR3 nucleotide sequence: TGTGCCAGCAGCTCAAAACCGCAGGGGTTGAACACCGGGGAGCTGTTTTTT.

This chain links TRBV5-1 with TRBJ2-7; a weak D match, TRBD2 (5 bases). The V gene's germline CDR1 is SGHRS and CDR2 YFSETQ. Trimming pared 0 bases from V and 7 bases from J, leaving 11 bases between. This CDR3 spans 13 amino acids. The CDR3 DNA reads as TGCGCCAGCAGCTTGGATGCCCGGAGGGAGCAGTACTTC. It specifies CASSLDARREQYF.

The genes are TRBV5-1 and TRBJ1-1; 8 nucleotides agree with TRBD1. Unmatched junction bases numbered 0, after V lost 1 base and J lost 1 base. CDR3 size: 14 residues. Germline V gives CDR1 SGHRS, CDR2 YFSETQ. DNA of the CDR3: TGCGCCAGCAGCTTGCAGGGGGCGAACACTGAAGCTTTCTTT. Translated: CASSLQGANTEAFF.

The chain combines TRBV7-3 with TRBJ1-1, with D perhaps matching TRBD1 (5 bases). The germline V gene has CDR1 SGHTA and CDR2 FQGTGA. Trimming removed 0 bases at V and 0 bases at J, with 11 bases between. The CDR3 covers 16 residues. The CDR3 sequence is CASSLTPGYMNTEAFF. The CDR3 nucleotides read TGTGCCAGCAGCTTAACGCCAGGGTATATGAACACTGAAGCTTTCTTT.

This clone came up once. The chain combines TRBV11-2 with TRBJ2-7; a weak D match, TRBD1 (5 bases). Trimming pared 0 bases from V and 2 bases from J, leaving 11 bases between. The germline V gene encodes CDR1 SGHAT and CDR2 FQNNGV. The CDR3 length is 15 residues. CDR3: CASSLDTGTTYEQYF. The CDR3 DNA reads TGTGCCAGCAGCTTAGATACAGGAACTACCTACGAGCAGTACTTC.

The CDR3 region is CASSLGLYNEQFF. In DNA, the CDR3 is TGTGCCAGCAGCTTGGGACTGTACAATGAGCAGTTCTTC. The rearrangement joins TRBV7-3 to TRBJ2-1; maybe TRBD2 (6 bases). V was clipped by 3 bases and J by 4 bases, with 7 bases between them. CDR3 length: 13 residues. The germline gives CDR1 SGHTA, CDR2 FQGTGA.

V usage is TRBV20-1 and J usage is TRBJ1-1; D unresolved. V was pared by 7 bases and J by 0 bases, with 6 bases between. Germline assignment: CDR1 DFQATT and CDR2 SNEGSKA (reference sequence). The CDR3 consists of 11 residues. The CDR3 DNA follows: TGCAGTGGACAAATGAACACTGAAGCTTTCTTT. Translated, it gives CSGQMNTEAFF.

About this clone: This sample also contains other DNA sequences that code for the same CDR3. This CDR3 reads CASSPGQGAGNTIYF. The CDR3 DNA sequence: TGTGCCAGCTCACCCGGACAGGGAGCTGGAAACACCATATATTTT. The V gene is TRBV18, the J gene TRBJ1-3, with 8 positions matching TRBD1. V shed 3 bases, J shed 2 bases, and the junction held 3 bases outside the gene matches. Germline V gene data show CDR1 as KGHSH and CDR2 as LQKENI. The CDR3 length is 15 residues.

The J gene is TRBJ2-7, the V gene TRBV5-1; the match to TRBD2 covers 10 bases. With 4 bases clipped from V and 3 bases from J, the junction kept 7 bases outside the gene matches. Per the germline V gene, CDR1 is SGHRS and CDR2 is YFSETQ. This CDR3 spans 15 amino acids. The CDR3 is CASSDRVAGGYEQYF. CDR3 coding DNA: TGCGCCAGCAGCGACCGGGTAGCGGGGGGCTACGAGCAGTACTTC.

This clone has more than one count but fewer than ten. This rearrangement joins TRBV14 to TRBJ1-6, with a possible D match to TRBD1 (5 bases). This CDR3 has 15 residues. Trimming left V 0 bases short and J 9 bases short, with 12 bases between. The germline V gene has CDR1 SGHDN and CDR2 FVKESK. DNA of the CDR3: TGTGCCAGCAGCCAAGATGCAGGGTCGACTTCACCCCTCCACTTT. It is translated as CASSQDAGSTSPLHF.

J is TRBJ1-2 and V is TRBV11-2; 10 bases match TRBD1. In germline, CDR1 is SGHAT, CDR2 FQNNGV. CDR3 length: 15 amino acids. V trimming: 4 bases; J trimming: 7 bases; junction bases outside the gene matches: 9. CDR3 protein: CASSWTGTGVAGYTF. DNA for the CDR3: TGTGCCAGCAGCTGGACCGGGACAGGGGTGGCTGGCTACACCTTC.

The rearrangement uses TRBV21-1 and TRBJ2-1; the DNA was not used to check the table's D call, TRBD1. TRBV21-1 is given as a pseudogene. This CDR3 has 15 amino acids. The chain's CDR3 is CASSKDRQGKNEQFF. In DNA form, the CDR3 reads TGTGCCAGCAGCAAAGACCGACAGGGTAAGAATGAGCAGTTCTTC.

This clone has just a few counts. The chain carries TRBV19 and TRBJ2-6; D uncertain. Germline V gene sequence: CDR1 LNHDA, CDR2 SQIVND (reference sequence). The CDR3 runs to 15 residues. V lost 3 bases, J lost 3 bases, and 9 bases lay in between. The CDR3 spells CASSIGPGGANVLTF. CDR3 DNA sequence: TGTGCCAGTAGTATTGGCCCCGGTGGGGCCAACGTCCTGACTTTC.

J is TRBJ2-3 and V is TRBV6-6; no definite D call. The length of the CDR3 is 9 residues. Germline V gene sequence: CDR1 MNHNY, CDR2 SVGAGI (reference sequence). The CDR3 DNA reads as TGTCTAAGGGTTGATACGCAGTATTTT. Translation gives CLRVDTQYF.

This chain connects TRBV20-1 to TRBJ2-7; possibly TRBD2 for D (5 bases). The ends were cut back, 6 bases at V and 7 bases at J, with 13 bases in the middle. In germline, CDR1 is DFQATT, CDR2 SNEGSKA (reference sequence). CDR3 length: 11 residues. CDR3 sequence: CSARRTGEQYF. The CDR3 DNA reads TGCAGTGCCCGCCGGACGGGGGAGCAGTACTTC.

This chain joins TRBV19 and TRBJ1-6; 7 bases line up with TRBD1. V lost 4 bases, J lost 5 bases, and 8 bases stayed unmatched. Germline CDR1 reads LNHDA; CDR2 reads SQIVND (reference sequence). This CDR3 has 16 amino acids. The CDR3: CASSTLGQVDNSPLHF. The CDR3 nucleotides are TGTGCCAGTAGTACCCTAGGACAGGTCGATAATTCACCCCTCCACTTT.

This clone showed up just once. The rearrangement links TRBV4-1 to TRBJ2-1; TRBD2 matches 12 bases. CDR1 is MGHRA and CDR2 is YSYEKL in the germline V gene. This CDR3 is built from 17 residues. Trimming took 3 bases from V and 7 from J; bases not matched to a gene: 10. The CDR3 region has the DNA TGCGCCAGCAGCCAGGAACCTAGCGGGAGGGCAGGGAATGAGCAGTTCTTC. Its protein product is CASSQEPSGRAGNEQFF.

The V gene is TRBV27, the J gene TRBJ2-7; TRBD2 agrees at 10 bases. The CDR3 is 17 amino acids. CDR1 is MNHEY, CDR2 SMNVEV, per germline (reference sequence). The J segment lost 0 bases and the V segment lost 5 bases, leaving 10 bases of the junction unmatched. CDR3: CASSASGGILVSYEQYF. The CDR3 DNA reads TGTGCCAGCAGTGCTAGCGGGGGCATTTTGGTCTCCTACGAGCAGTACTTC.

The rearrangement links TRBV27 to TRBJ2-6; TRBD1 is a possible D gene (6 bases). From germline, CDR1 is MNHEY and CDR2 SMNVEV (reference sequence). CDR3 length: 19 residues. V shed 2 bases and J shed 4 bases, with 21 bases lying between them. This CDR3 reads CASSLTPQGMLSGANVLTF. DNA for the CDR3: TGTGCCAGCAGTTTAACCCCACAGGGAATGTTGTCCGGGGCCAACGTCCTGACTTTC.

This sequence joins TRBV11-3 and TRBJ2-7; 10 bases agree with TRBD1. The CDR3 is made up of 13 amino acids. The germline V gene encodes CDR1 SGHNT and CDR2 YENEEA. J was trimmed by 4 bases and V by 5 bases; bases with no gene match: 2. The CDR3 sequence is CASSGGQGYEQYF. CDR3 DNA sequence: TGTGCCAGCAGCGGGGGACAGGGGTACGAGCAGTACTTC. The complete variable domain, with remaining parts taken from reference TRBV11-3 and TRBJ2-7, reads EAGVVQSPRYKIIEKKQPVAFWCNPISGHNTLYWYLQNLGQGPELLIRYENEEAVDDSQLPKDRFSAERLKGVDSTLKIQPAELGDSAVYLCASSGGQGYEQYFGPGTRLTVT.

The chain uses TRBV5-3 and TRBJ1-5; possibly TRBD1 for D (5 bases). TRBV5-3 is an ORF, with its function uncertain. This CDR3 is 12 amino acids long. The germline V and J ends were trimmed by 4 bases and 10 bases, with 12 bases remaining between them. CDR3 DNA: TGTGCCAGAAGCGCCGACAGTCCCCCCCAGCATTTT. This sequence encodes CARSADSPPQHF.

The chain combines TRBV11-1 with TRBJ2-2; D is perhaps TRBD1 (7 bases). The germline V gene has CDR1 SGHAT and CDR2 FQDESV (reference sequence). V was pared by 4 bases and J by 2 bases, with 17 bases between. The CDR3 sequence is 17 residues long. The CDR3 region has the DNA TGTGCCAGCAGCTCCGGGGGACAGACGTTTAACACCGGGGAGCTGTTTTTT. This sequence encodes CASSSGGQTFNTGELFF.

CDR3 DNA sequence: TGTGCCAGCAGCGTAGGACGTACCGGGGCCAACGTCCTGACTTTC. Encoded protein: CASSVGRTGANVLTF. The chain couples TRBV9 to TRBJ2-6; D not resolved. CDR1 SGDLS and CDR2 YYNGEE come from the germline V gene. V was cut by 0 bases and J by 4 bases, with 8 bases left in between. The CDR3 length is 15 residues. Full variable domain (missing parts from reference TRBV9 and TRBJ2-6): DSGVTQTPKHLITATGQRVTLRCSPRSGDLSVYWYQQSLDQGLQFLIQYYNGEERAKGNILERFSAQQFPDLHSELNLSSLELGDSALYFCASSVGRTGANVLTFGAGSRLTVL.

The V and J genes are TRBV6-5 and TRBJ1-2; no reliable D call. Germline CDR1 and CDR2: MNHEY and SVGAGI. This CDR3 has 14 residues. Trimming shortened V by 2 bases and J by 2 bases, and 9 bases separated the two germline ends. The CDR3 bases are TGTGCCAGCAGTTACCTTGCTCCGAACTATGGCTACACCTTC. This sequence encodes CASSYLAPNYGYTF.

The V call is TRBV4-1, the J call TRBJ2-2; TRBD2 agrees at 7 bases. Trimming cost V 3 bases and J 4 bases; bases outside gene matches: 5. This CDR3 spans 15 amino acids. The V gene's germline CDR1 is MGHRA and CDR2 YSYEKL. The CDR3 here is CASSQGRVGTGELFF. DNA for the CDR3: TGCGCCAGCAGCCAGGGGAGGGTCGGCACCGGGGAGCTGTTTTTT.

The chain uses TRBV6-5 and TRBJ1-3; 9 bases align to TRBD1. Germline V gives CDR1 MNHEY, CDR2 SVGAGI. CDR3 length: 15 residues. Trimming cost V 5 bases and J 7 bases; bases outside gene matches: 9. CDR3 residues: CASSGTGGAGNTIYF. In DNA, the CDR3 is TGTGCCAGCAGTGGAACAGGGGGCGCCGGGAACACCATATATTTT.